The clone carrying this T cell receptor (beta chain) was detected many times. What it binds is unknown. The sample originates from a study of breast tumors, draining lymph nodes, adjacent tissues. Study-wide results and caveats: Tumor and nontumor repertoires were significantly more similar in luminal-like than in basal-like breast cancer. Tumor T cell lymph node origin was a supported hypothesis, not proven. Tumors had less TCR diversity than lymph nodes, more than nontumor tissue.

Axillary draining lymph nodes of breast cancer patients supplied the node samples. Looked up from germline, CDR1 is LGHDT and CDR2 is YNNKEL (reference sequence). The CDR3 sequence is 11 residues long. Losses at the gene ends were 7 bases for V and 5 bases for J; bases not matched to a gene: 2. One entry per CDR3 protein results from TCRdb running MiXCR on the multiplex PCR reads. The sample carries approximately 150,000 distinct CDR3 sequences, over 25% recorded once. The TCR was taken from a female donor with breast cancer. Some clones in this sample may be carry-over from other donors' samples. The specimen sequenced was axillary lymph node tissue. This chain joins TRBV3-1 and TRBJ2-7; 7 bases line up with TRBD1. This CDR3 is CASTTGDEQYV. As DNA, the CDR3 is TGTGCCAGCACCACAGGGGACGAGCAGTACGTC.